Reported below is one TCR beta chain. Antigen: not known. With 0 bases removed from V and 8 bases from J, the gap between germline ends came to 11 bases. Per the germline V gene, CDR1 is SGHNT and CDR2 is YENEEA. The CDR3 loop spans 14 amino acids. TCRdb's copy holds only in-frame clones and misses some; the assay was immunoSEQ multiplex PCR. The sample records approximately 110,000 clones, more than 90% being singletons. This specimen comes from a study of T cell responses to AZD1222 COVID-19 vaccine. Study-level points and caveats: Close to half of all spike-specific TCRs reportedly target regions of the variants that are unmutated. Donor demographics were predominantly white British with a female majority; clonal diversity may be underestimated. Baseline serostatus was positive in only a handful of AZD1222 recipients. There were vaccine-associated CD4 TCRs across spike, dominant at 160-218 and 743-854.

The input for sequencing was peripheral blood, taken on day 0 of AZD1222 vaccination. V gene TRBV11-3 combines with J gene TRBJ2-1, with D unclear. This TCR derives from an adult in good health. In DNA, the CDR3 is TGTGCCAGCAGCTTAGACTACAGTACCCATGAGCAGTTCTTC. This translates into CASSLDYSTHEQFF.